What follows are 28 T cell receptor beta chains derived from one specimen sequenced in a study of blood T cell repertoires in COVID-19. Sequencing used immunoSEQ multiplex PCR; TCRdb keeps in-frame clones, though not all of them. The sample consists of 130,000 or so clones, 60% to 85% of them appearing once. Sequencing used peripheral blood. The receptors were gathered from a middle-aged man with acute or convalescent COVID-19.

The genes are TRBV6-5 and TRBJ1-1, with D perhaps TRBD1 (5 bases). The germline V and J ends were trimmed by 7 bases and 5 bases, with 11 bases remaining between them. The CDR3 loop spans 12 amino acids. Germline loops: CDR1 MNHEY, CDR2 SVGAGI. CDR3 nucleotides: TGTGCCAGCATTTGGGGGGGAACTGAAGCTTTCTTT. Translated, it gives CASIWGGTEAFF.

This chain joins TRBV18 and TRBJ2-5; 11 bases fit TRBD1. Germline-derived CDR1 and CDR2 are KGHSH and LQKENI. The J segment lost 5 bases and the V segment lost 3 bases, leaving 14 bases of the junction unmatched. This CDR3 is built from 18 residues. CDR3 loop: CASSPLGQGALLGETQYF. The DNA for the CDR3 is TGTGCCAGCTCACCGCTAGGACAGGGGGCTCTCTTAGGGGAGACCCAGTACTTC.

This chain joins TRBV5-1 and TRBJ2-5, with D perhaps TRBD1 (6 bases). The CDR3 extends over 15 amino acids. Trimming removed 4 bases at V and 1 base at J, with 14 bases between. Germline V lookup: CDR1 SGHRS, CDR2 YFSETQ. CDR3 nucleotides: TGCGCCAGCAGCCTCACCGACAGGCTCCAAGAGACCCAGTACTTC. It translates to CASSLTDRLQETQYF.

The J gene is TRBJ2-5, the V gene TRBV2; 9 bases are shared with TRBD1. CDR1 and CDR2 from the germline V gene are SNHLY and FYNNEI. After removal of 8 bases from V and 6 bases from J, the junction contained 10 bases not matched to a gene. This CDR3 has 14 residues. CDR3 DNA: TGTGCCAGCGGGGGGGACAGGGCTACGCAGACCCAGTACTTC. This gives the protein CASGGDRATQTQYF.

The chain uses TRBV5-1 and TRBJ1-2; D might be TRBD1 (6 bases). The germline V and J ends were trimmed by 0 bases and 4 bases, with 22 bases remaining between them. The CDR3 loop spans 18 amino acids. Germline V gene lookup returns CDR1 SGHRS and CDR2 YFSETQ. The CDR3 DNA sequence: TGCGCCAGCAGCTTGGAAAGGGCGGAACAGGGCGGAACCTATGGCTACACCTTC. Translating gives CASSLERAEQGGTYGYTF. Filled out from reference TRBV5-1 and TRBJ1-2, the complete variable domain reads KAGVTQTPRYLIKTRGQQVTLSCSPISGHRSVSWYQQTPGQGLQFLFEYFSETQRNKGNFPGRFSGRQFSNSRSEMNVSTLELGDSALYLCASSLERAEQGGTYGYTFGSGTRLTVV.

This chain uses TRBV13 with TRBJ2-2, with D possibly TRBD2 on 5 matching bases. Germline V CDR1 and CDR2: PRHDT, FYEKMQ (reference sequence). Trimming cost V 5 bases and J 0 bases, with 10 bases left between them. This CDR3 is 15 amino acids long. Here the CDR3 reads CASSLTSANTGELFF. The CDR3 nucleotides read TGTGCCAGCAGCCTAACTAGTGCGAACACCGGGGAGCTGTTTTTT.

This clone has only one observation. The chain is built from TRBV6-1 and TRBJ2-1; 8 nucleotides line up with TRBD2. The trim removed 3 bases at V and 9 bases at J, leaving 10 bases unmatched. There are 15 residues in the CDR3. Germline values: CDR1 MNHNS, CDR2 SASEGT. CDR3 coding DNA: TGTGCCAGCAGTGACCCCGGGGGGGTAATAGGTGAGCAGTTCTTC. Translation: CASSDPGGVIGEQFF.

This chain uses TRBV2 with TRBJ1-4; D may be TRBD1 (6 bases). The germline V gene encodes CDR1 SNHLY and CDR2 FYNNEI. CDR3 length: 13 amino acids. V was cut by 6 bases and J by 7 bases, with 12 bases left in between. CDR3 amino acids: CASSGGGLEKLFF. DNA for the CDR3: TGTGCCAGCAGCGGGGGGGGGCTTGAAAAACTGTTTTTT.

The chain links TRBV29-1 to TRBJ1-3; TRBD1 might be the D (6 bases). CDR1 SQVTM and CDR2 ANQGSEA come from the germline V gene. The CDR3 contains 13 residues. V was trimmed by 5 bases and J by 3 bases, leaving 11 bases between them. The CDR3 DNA is TGCAGCGTTCTTACAGGGTATGGAAACACCATATATTTT. This encodes CSVLTGYGNTIYF.

V gene TRBV5-1 combines with J gene TRBJ2-1, with D unclear. Trimming took 0 bases from V and 10 from J, leaving 5 bases between them. The CDR3 is 11 residues long. CDR1 and CDR2 from the germline V gene are SGHRS and YFSETQ. CDR3 protein: CASSLESEQFF. For the CDR3, the DNA is TGCGCCAGCAGCTTGGAATCAGAGCAGTTCTTC. Based on the CDR3 plus reference TRBV5-1 and TRBJ2-1, the full variable domain is KAGVTQTPRYLIKTRGQQVTLSCSPISGHRSVSWYQQTPGQGLQFLFEYFSETQRNKGNFPGRFSGRQFSNSRSEMNVSTLELGDSALYLCASSLESEQFFGPGTRLTVL.

The chain couples TRBV10-3 to TRBJ2-7; maybe TRBD1 (5 bases). The germline gives CDR1 ENHRY, CDR2 SYGVKD. V was cut by 4 bases and J by 6 bases, with 13 bases left in between. The CDR3 is 13 residues long. CDR3 sequence (DNA): TGTGCCATCAGTGGGGGCAGGGCGGTCGAGCAGTACTTC. It codes for CAISGGRAVEQYF.

Here the CDR3 DNA reads TGTGCCAGCAGTCAACGACAAGATGCTGAAGCTTTCTTT. It yields the protein CASSQRQDAEAFF. The genes are TRBV6-5 and TRBJ1-1; D is unclear. The CDR3 is made up of 13 amino acids. The germline gives CDR1 MNHEY, CDR2 SVGAGI. V was pared by 5 bases and J by 6 bases, with 13 bases between.

CDR3 in amino acids: CASSRTGREAFF. The CDR3 nucleotides read TGTGCCAGCAGTCGGACAGGGAGAGAAGCTTTCTTT. This chain connects TRBV3-1 (or the pseudogene TRBV3-2) to TRBJ1-1, with 8 bases that match TRBD1. CDR3 length: 12 amino acids. V lost 6 bases to trimming and J lost 8 bases; unmatched junction nucleotides: 5. Germline V gene sequence: CDR1 LGHDT, CDR2 YNNKEL (reference sequence).

J is TRBJ2-1 and V is TRBV7-2; TRBD2 agrees at 12 bases. The J segment lost 10 bases and the V segment lost 3 bases, leaving 7 bases of the junction unmatched. This CDR3 is built from 15 residues. CDR1 is SGHTA and CDR2 is FQGNSA in the germline V gene. CDR3 coding DNA: TGTGCCAGCAGCTTTGGACTAGCGGGGCAAGGGGAGCAGTTCTTC. Amino acid sequence: CASSFGLAGQGEQFF.

The V call is TRBV3-1 (or the pseudogene TRBV3-2), the J call TRBJ1-1, with no clear D. V was pared by 5 bases and J by 6 bases, with 10 bases between. Germline V CDR1 and CDR2: LGHDT, YNNKEL (reference sequence). The CDR3 spans 12 residues. CDR3: CASSNSFPEAFF. CDR3 coding DNA: TGTGCCAGCAGCAACAGTTTTCCTGAAGCTTTCTTT.

There are a few counts of this clone. This chain connects TRBV11-3 to TRBJ2-3, with 8 bases identical to TRBD1. CDR1 and CDR2 (germline): SGHNT, YENEEA. Trimming cost V 4 bases and J 4 bases; bases outside gene matches: 1. The CDR3 extends over 13 amino acids. This chain's CDR3 is CASSSGGPDTQYF. CDR3 nucleotide sequence: TGTGCCAGCAGCTCAGGGGGCCCAGATACGCAGTATTTT. Based on the CDR3 plus reference TRBV11-3 and TRBJ2-3, the full variable domain is EAGVVQSPRYKIIEKKQPVAFWCNPISGHNTLYWYLQNLGQGPELLIRYENEEAVDDSQLPKDRFSAERLKGVDSTLKIQPAELGDSAVYLCASSSGGPDTQYFGPGTRLTVL.

This clone was detected a few times. V gene TRBV2 combines with J gene TRBJ2-7; 7 bases align to TRBD2. Per germline, CDR1 SNHLY and CDR2 FYNNEI. This CDR3 region has 13 residues. V dropped 2 bases and J dropped 4; count of bases not matched to a gene: 2. The DNA of the CDR3 is TGTGCCAGCAGTGAAAGGCGGGGGTACGAGCAGTACGTC. This gives the protein CASSERRGYEQYV.

The gene calls are TRBV14 and TRBJ1-4, with a possible D match to TRBD1 (5 bases). Germline lookup yields CDR1 SGHDN and CDR2 FVKESK. V dropped 0 bases and J dropped 8 bases, with 13 bases sitting between them. The CDR3 is 15 residues long. The chain's CDR3 is CASSQEKGEYEKLFF. The CDR3 DNA sequence: TGTGCCAGCAGCCAAGAGAAAGGGGAATACGAAAAACTGTTTTTT.

This clone was observed a handful of times. This sequence joins TRBV6-5 and TRBJ1-5, with 7 bases fitting TRBD1. The CDR3 is 13 amino acids. With V trimmed by 8 bases and J by 1 base, 2 bases remained unmatched. Germline values: CDR1 MNHEY, CDR2 SVGAGI. The CDR3 bases are TGTGCCAGCCTGGACAGGAGCAATCAGCCCCAGCATTTT. Residues: CASLDRSNQPQHF.

This chain links TRBV4-1 with TRBJ2-1, with TRBD2 identical over 11 bases. The CDR3 loop spans 17 amino acids. The germline CDR1 and CDR2 sequences are MGHRA and YSYEKL. Trimming took 0 bases from V and 8 from J; bases not matched to a gene: 9. The CDR3 protein is CASSQDYQLAGVHEQFF. CDR3 nucleotide sequence: TGCGCCAGCAGCCAAGATTACCAACTAGCGGGGGTCCATGAGCAGTTCTTC.

The chain couples TRBV10-3 to TRBJ1-3; TRBD1 might be the D (6 bases). The CDR3 runs to 17 residues. V lost 11 bases and J 4 bases, leaving 27 bases between the germline ends. CDR1 and CDR2 (germline): ENHRY, SYGVKD. CDR3 DNA sequence: TGTGCCTCTGAAGACCCACAGGGAATTACGGCGGGAAACACCATATATTTT. This sequence encodes CASEDPQGITAGNTIYF.

This clone is a singleton in its sample. The V call is TRBV2, the J call TRBJ2-7; maybe TRBD2 (7 bases). CDR1 is SNHLY, CDR2 FYNNEI, per germline. V dropped 5 bases and J dropped 6 bases, with 14 bases sitting between them. The CDR3 is made up of 13 amino acids. As DNA, the CDR3 is TGTGCCAGCAGTCGAAGGGAGGGGGGCGAGCAGTACGTC. Translating gives CASSRREGGEQYV.

This clone was seen only once. The chain has TRBV24-1 and TRBJ2-3; 10 bases fit TRBD1. Germline CDR1 reads KGHDR; CDR2 reads SFDVKD. The CDR3 covers 14 residues. V lost 4 bases, J lost 4 bases, and 1 base stayed unmatched. In DNA form, the CDR3 reads TGTGCCACCAGTGAGACAGGGGGCGCAGATACGCAGTATTTT. Amino acid sequence: CATSETGGADTQYF.

The rearrangement uses TRBV5-1 and TRBJ2-5; D may be TRBD2 (5 bases). V lost 3 bases, J lost 0 bases, and 15 bases lay in between. CDR1 and CDR2 (germline): SGHRS, YFSETQ. This CDR3 region has 16 residues. This CDR3 is CASSWRQDWYQETQYF. The CDR3 bases are TGCGCCAGCAGCTGGAGGCAGGATTGGTACCAAGAGACCCAGTACTTC.

The chain is built from TRBV18 and TRBJ1-1; maybe TRBD1 (5 bases). Looked up from germline, CDR1 is KGHSH and CDR2 is LQKENI. V gave up 3 bases and J gave up 4 bases, with 15 bases separating them. The CDR3 is 15 residues long. This CDR3 is CASSPLGTVGTEAFF. The CDR3 nucleotides are TGTGCCAGCTCACCCCTCGGGACTGTCGGCACTGAAGCTTTCTTT.

This clone was seen only once. The rearrangement links TRBV5-1 to TRBJ2-1, with D possibly matching TRBD2 (5 bases). The CDR3 runs to 14 residues. Trimming took off 0 bases at V and 8 bases at J, with 12 bases between the two ends. The V gene's germline CDR1 is SGHRS and CDR2 YFSETQ. The DNA for the CDR3 is TGCGCCAGCAGCTTGGCTAGCTCGGTCGATGAGCAGTTCTTC. Translating gives CASSLASSVDEQFF.

The table lists this clone with a count of one. This chain uses TRBV12-3 or TRBV12-4 with TRBJ1-2; possible D gene TRBD1, 6 bases. V was pared by 7 bases and J by 2 bases, with 11 bases between. The CDR3 totals 13 residues. This CDR3 reads CASTEQGNYGYTF. The CDR3 nucleotides are TGTGCCAGCACTGAACAGGGAAACTATGGCTACACCTTC.

In DNA form, the CDR3 reads TGTGCCAGCAGTGACCCACCGGACAGGGCCAGCTCCTACGAGCAGTACTTC. Protein: CASSDPPDRASSYEQYF. J is TRBJ2-7 and V is TRBV6-4, with 8 bases that match TRBD1. The V segment lost 2 bases and the J segment 0 bases; nucleotides outside the gene matches: 9. CDR3 size: 17 residues. Germline lookup yields CDR1 MRHNA and CDR2 SNTAGT.